The 31 T cell receptor beta chains reported below all come from one sample, sequenced in a study of CD8+CD57+ T cells in acquired aplastic anemia (dated 2018 in TCRdb). Sequencing was performed on an Illumina HiSeq 2000. Genomic DNA was used as template for profiling of TCR beta VDJ combinations and CDR3 sequences. The public reads were run again by TCRdb, first through fastp at Q25 and then through MiXCR, and only productive beta chains were kept. Each entry is one CDR3 protein sequence, shown with its most common DNA and genes. This sample holds 200,000 to 250,000 distinct CDR3 sequences; less than 75% were observed only once. The leading ten clones occupy around three fifths of the sample. The patients picked for sequencing were ones in whom flow cytometry had shown an expansion of CD8+CD57+ cells. The source material was sorted CD4+, CD8+, or CD8+CD57+ T cells (not recorded which) from PBMCs. Source of these receptors: a human donor with aplastic anemia.

V gene TRBV7-4 combines with J gene TRBJ1-5, with 7 bases matching TRBD1. CDR1 is SGHVT, CDR2 SQSDAQ, per germline. The CDR3 is made up of 13 amino acids. The junction had 3 bases not matched to a gene; V was cut back by 5 bases and J by 5 bases. The CDR3 here is CASSRQGHQPQHF. In DNA, the CDR3 is TGTGCCAGCAGCAGACAGGGTCATCAGCCCCAGCATTTT. Full variable domain (remainder filled in from reference TRBV7-4 and TRBJ1-5): GAGVSQSPRYKVAKRGRDVALRCDSISGHVTLYWYRQTLGQGSEVLTYSQSDAQRDKSGRPSGRFSAERPERSVSTLKIQRTEQGDSAVYLCASSRQGHQPQHFGDGTRLSIL.

The rearrangement joins TRBV19 to TRBJ1-1; TRBD1 matches at 7 bases. Germline V CDR1 and CDR2: LNHDA, SQIVND (reference sequence). The CDR3 contains 13 residues. Trimming took 7 bases from V and 7 from J; bases not matched to a gene: 9. CDR3 DNA: TGTGCCAGTAATCGACAGGGTGACGGTGAAGCTTTCTTT. As protein: CASNRQGDGEAFF.

This clonotype has ten or more counts. The chain employs TRBV19 and TRBJ2-1, with D unresolved. Germline CDR1 LNHDA, CDR2 SQIVND (reference sequence). The CDR3 has 14 amino acids. V was pared by 1 base and J by 8 bases, with 12 bases between. The CDR3 loop is CASSIGLGMDEQFF. Written as DNA, the CDR3 is TGTGCCAGTAGTATAGGGCTCGGCATGGATGAGCAGTTCTTC.

The chain joins TRBV24-1 to TRBJ2-7; 7 bases map to TRBD2. CDR1 is KGHDR and CDR2 is SFDVKD in the germline V gene. This CDR3 spans 14 amino acids. The V segment lost 5 bases and the J segment 3 bases; nucleotides outside the gene matches: 6. The CDR3 spells CATSGSGLHYEQYF. The CDR3 nucleotides read TGTGCCACCAGTGGTTCGGGACTACACTACGAGCAGTACTTC.

The chain recombines TRBV5-4 with TRBJ2-7, with TRBD1 identical over 8 bases. Germline V gene sequence: CDR1 SGHNT, CDR2 YYREEE (reference sequence). The V gene end was trimmed by 3 bases and the J gene end by 2 bases; junction bases not matched to a gene: 4. This CDR3 is 14 amino acids long. CDR3: CASSSKDRAYEQYF. The DNA for the CDR3 is TGTGCCAGCAGCTCGAAGGACAGGGCCTACGAGCAGTACTTC. The complete variable domain, with remaining parts taken from reference TRBV5-4 and TRBJ2-7, reads ETGVTQSPTHLIKTRGQQVTLRCSSQSGHNTVSWYQQALGQGPQFIFQYYREEENGRGNFPPRFSGLQFPNYSSELNVNALELDDSALYLCASSSKDRAYEQYFGPGTRLTVT.

The table lists this clonotype with a few counts. Here the CDR3 omits its conserved ending phenylalanine or tryptophan, so a read error is the likely source. No DNA is shown, since the ends of the CDR3 on it are uncertain; the CDR3 is the one TCRdb lists. The chain carries TRBV15 and TRBJ1-1. The CDR3 sequence runs 8 residues, both termini included. Per germline, CDR1 LNHNV and CDR2 YYDKDF (reference sequence). CDR3 loop: CATSRPFP.

In this sample, this clonotype turned up a few times. The genes are TRBV7-9 and TRBJ2-7, with D perhaps matching TRBD1 (5 bases). The CDR3 sequence is 14 residues long. Germline-derived CDR1 and CDR2 are SEHNR and FQNEAQ (reference sequence). The V end lost 5 bases, the J end lost 2 bases, and 13 bases lay between the germline ends. CDR3: CASSPRQHPYEQYF. Here the CDR3 DNA reads TGTGCCAGCAGCCCCCGACAGCACCCCTACGAGCAGTACTTC.

J is TRBJ2-1 and V is TRBV15, with a possible D match to TRBD1 (5 bases). V was pared by 3 bases and J by 7 bases, with 13 bases between. The CDR3 runs to 14 residues. Looked up from germline, CDR1 is LNHNV and CDR2 is YYDKDF (reference sequence). CDR3: CATSSLSAGNEQFF. The CDR3 DNA follows: TGTGCCACCAGCAGTTTATCGGCAGGGAATGAGCAGTTCTTC.

This clonotype was recorded only once. A much larger clone lies a single base off, so this may be a read error. Since no conserved phenylalanine or tryptophan closes the CDR3, a read error is the likely cause. V usage is TRBV11-2 and J usage is TRBJ1-2; D remains unclear. Germline lookup yields CDR1 SGHAT and CDR2 FQNNGV. Trimming stripped 0 bases from V and 2 bases from J, with 10 bases between. The CDR3 sequence is 15 residues long. CDR3 DNA: TGTGCCAGCAGCTTAGATTGGTCCGAAAACTATGGCTACACCTCC. Its protein is CASSLDWSENYGYTS.

This clonotype appeared a few times. The chain uses TRBV20-1 and TRBJ2-7; D might be TRBD1 or TRBD2, each matching 6 bases. Looked up from germline, CDR1 is DFQATT and CDR2 is SNEGSKA (reference sequence). The germline V and J ends were trimmed by 0 bases and 3 bases, with 12 bases remaining between them. This CDR3 region has 14 residues. The CDR3 DNA sequence: TGCAGTGCTAGAGAACCCAGGGGAGGCTACGAGCAGTACTTC. As protein: CSAREPRGGYEQYF.

The chain uses TRBV12-3 or TRBV12-4 and TRBJ2-7, with 8 bases identical to TRBD2. The J segment lost 1 base and the V segment lost 0 bases, leaving 2 bases of the junction unmatched. CDR3 length equals 15 residues. The CDR3 loop reads CASSLAERGSYEQYF. The CDR3 nucleotides are TGTGCCAGCAGTTTAGCCGAGCGGGGGTCCTACGAGCAGTACTTC.

Remarks on this clonotype: A read error is possible here, since a much larger clone lies one base away. The chain couples TRBV19 to TRBJ1-4, with D possibly being TRBD1 (5 bases). From germline, CDR1 is LNHDA and CDR2 SQIVND (reference sequence). Between the trimmed V and J ends, which lost 8 bases and 0 bases, there was a span of 13 bases. This CDR3 has 15 residues. The DNA for the CDR3 is TGTGCCAGTGGGACGCAATTTGCAACTAATGAAAAACTGTTTTTT. Amino acids: CASGTQFATNEKLFF.

This sequence joins TRBV7-3 and TRBJ2-5; D is perhaps TRBD1 (6 bases). Trimming took 4 bases from V and 7 from J, leaving 13 bases between them. The germline V gene encodes CDR1 SGHTA and CDR2 FQGTGA. CDR3 length: 13 residues. The chain's CDR3 is CASSSTGTTTQYF. DNA for the CDR3: TGTGCCAGCAGCTCTACAGGGACAACGACCCAGTACTTC.

The J gene is TRBJ2-3, the V gene TRBV29-1; no reliable D call. The CDR3 loop spans 13 amino acids. Trimming pared 4 bases from V and 2 bases from J, leaving 10 bases between. CDR1 SQVTM and CDR2 ANQGSEA come from the germline V gene. The CDR3 coding sequence is TGCAGCGTTGGCGCCAGGCTCACAGATACGCAGTATTTT. The encoded protein is CSVGARLTDTQYF.

This clonotype was found a few times. The CDR3 region is CSARTGVPDTQYF. The CDR3 DNA reads as TGCAGCGCAAGGACAGGGGTGCCAGATACGCAGTATTTT. The gene calls are TRBV29-1 and TRBJ2-3; TRBD1 agrees at 9 bases. V gave up 7 bases and J gave up 4 bases; unmatched junction bases: 6. The CDR3 sequence is 13 residues long. Germline CDR1 reads SQVTM; CDR2 reads ANQGSEA.

The chain recombines TRBV5-1 with TRBJ2-5; D is perhaps TRBD1 or TRBD2 (5 bases each). V was clipped by 5 bases and J by 5 bases, with 16 bases between them. The CDR3 spans 14 residues. Per germline, CDR1 SGHRS and CDR2 YFSETQ. This chain's CDR3 is CASSNGDGAETQYF. The CDR3 DNA sequence: TGCGCCAGCAGTAACGGGGACGGAGCGGAGACCCAGTACTTC.

This rearrangement joins TRBV7-9 to TRBJ2-5; tentative D call: TRBD2 (5 bases). Trimming pared 5 bases from V and 2 bases from J, leaving 15 bases between. CDR1 SEHNR and CDR2 FQNEAQ come from the germline V gene (reference sequence). The CDR3 sequence is 15 residues long. The CDR3 region has the DNA TGTGCCAGCAGCCCCCGAGCTAGCAAGCAAGAGACCCAGTACTTC. It codes for CASSPRASKQETQYF.

J is TRBJ2-1 and V is TRBV7-9; TRBD1 might be the D (6 bases). V lost 0 bases to trimming and J lost 0 bases, with 6 bases between them. CDR1 is SEHNR, CDR2 FQNEAQ, per germline (reference sequence). CDR3 length equals 15 residues. CDR3 in DNA: TGTGCCAGCAGCTTAGCCAGGGGCTCCTACAATGAGCAGTTCTTC. Translating gives CASSLARGSYNEQFF.

This rearrangement joins TRBV4-2 to TRBJ2-5; D could derive from TRBD1 or TRBD2 (5 bases each). The CDR3 length is 14 residues. The V and J ends lost 1 base and 5 bases respectively, with 11 bases between them. Germline CDR1 is LGHNA and CDR2 is YNFKEQ. CDR3 region: CASSQVGESETQYF. In nucleotides, the CDR3 is TGTGCCAGCAGCCAAGTGGGGGAAAGCGAGACCCAGTACTTC.

This chain joins TRBV7-2 and TRBJ1-5; D is possibly TRBD1 (5 bases). Germline CDR1 is SGHTA and CDR2 is FQGNSA. The CDR3 spans 15 residues. Trimming took 1 base from V and 0 from J, leaving 7 bases between them. This CDR3 reads CASSLVRDSNQPQHF. The CDR3 DNA reads as TGTGCCAGCAGCTTAGTCAGGGATAGCAATCAGCCCCAGCATTTT.

This clonotype was found a few times. The chain employs TRBV27 and TRBJ1-5; a possible D gene is TRBD1 (5 bases). The germline V and J ends were trimmed by 2 bases and 5 bases, with 10 bases remaining between them. The CDR3 loop spans 14 amino acids. The germline V gene has CDR1 MNHEY and CDR2 SMNVEV (reference sequence). The CDR3 here is CASSLQGGHQPQHF. The CDR3 bases are TGTGCCAGCAGTTTACAGGGTGGGCATCAGCCCCAGCATTTT.

The rearrangement links TRBV7-9 to TRBJ2-5, with 9 bases matching TRBD2. There are 17 residues in the CDR3. CDR1 and CDR2 from the germline V gene are SEHNR and FQNEAQ (reference sequence). The ends lost 0 bases at V and 5 bases at J; junction bases unmatched: 10. The CDR3 region has the DNA TGTGCCAGCAGCTTAGCGTCACCGCTAGCGGGAAGGGAGACCCAGTACTTC. This encodes CASSLASPLAGRETQYF.

In its sample, this clonotype was seen many times. The chain recombines TRBV12-3 or TRBV12-4 with TRBJ2-7; 8 bases align to TRBD1. Trimming cost V 3 bases and J 8 bases; bases outside gene matches: 6. This CDR3 is built from 13 residues. The CDR3 DNA reads as TGTGCCAGCAGTTTTCCAGGGGGCCCACAGCAGTACTTC. Amino acid sequence: CASSFPGGPQQYF.

The chain employs TRBV20-1 and TRBJ2-7, with 8 bases lining up with TRBD1. Unmatched junction bases numbered 9, after V lost 6 bases and J lost 2 bases. This CDR3 has 14 residues. Germline lookup yields CDR1 DFQATT and CDR2 SNEGSKA (reference sequence). The CDR3: CSAPSGQGAYEQYF. In DNA form, the CDR3 reads TGCAGTGCACCTTCAGGACAGGGAGCCTACGAGCAGTACTTC.

This clonotype has more than one count but fewer than ten. The rearrangement joins TRBV10-2 to TRBJ2-3; unclear D gene. The V gene's germline CDR1 is WSHSY and CDR2 SAAADI. Trimming removed 5 bases from V and 2 bases from J, with 5 bases in between. This CDR3 contains 12 residues. For the CDR3, the DNA is TGCGCCAGCAGTAGCTCCACAGATACGCAGTATTTT. Translating gives CASSSSTDTQYF.

This clonotype has a handful of counts. The chain uses TRBV10-3 and TRBJ2-5, with D possibly TRBD2 on 6 matching bases. Germline V CDR1 and CDR2: ENHRY, SYGVKD. V gave up 2 bases and J gave up 5 bases, with 18 bases separating them. The CDR3 spans 16 residues. CDR3 protein: CAISEPTLAGKETQYF. The DNA for the CDR3 is TGTGCCATCAGTGAGCCAACCCTGGCGGGGAAGGAGACCCAGTACTTC.

The J gene is TRBJ2-6, the V gene TRBV10-3; D gene uncertain. V was pared by 10 bases and J by 3 bases, with 16 bases between. This CDR3 is 15 amino acids long. Germline V gene data show CDR1 as ENHRY and CDR2 as SYGVKD. CDR3 loop: CASIIFAGGANVLTF. The CDR3 DNA reads TGTGCCAGCATAATTTTTGCCGGTGGGGCCAACGTCCTGACTTTC.

This chain uses TRBV10-3 with TRBJ2-7; maybe TRBD2 (5 bases). Germline values: CDR1 ENHRY, CDR2 SYGVKD. The CDR3 length is 16 residues. The V and J ends lost 3 bases and 0 bases respectively, with 15 bases between them. The CDR3 nucleotides read TGTGCCATCAGTGAATTTGAGGGCAGGTCCTCCTACGAGCAGTACTTC. This gives the protein CAISEFEGRSSYEQYF.

The rearrangement links TRBV7-4 to TRBJ2-3; the match to TRBD2 covers 11 bases. This CDR3 has 15 residues. Germline V gene data show CDR1 as SGHVT and CDR2 as SQSDAQ. Trimming took 3 bases from V and 5 from J; bases not matched to a gene: 4. The CDR3 loop reads CASSFLAGGGDTQYF. CDR3 bases: TGTGCCAGCAGCTTTCTAGCGGGAGGTGGAGATACGCAGTATTTT.

This rearrangement joins TRBV24-1 to TRBJ2-1, with a tentative D call TRBD2 (5 bases). Germline-derived CDR1 and CDR2 are KGHDR and SFDVKD. The CDR3 is 14 residues long. The V and J ends lost 6 bases and 8 bases respectively, with 16 bases between them. This CDR3 reads CATSTPGSGDEQFF. CDR3 DNA: TGTGCCACCAGTACCCCGGGGAGTGGGGATGAGCAGTTCTTC.

J is TRBJ2-3 and V is TRBV24-1; 7 nucleotides align to TRBD1. Trimming removed 3 bases from V and 13 bases from J; junction bases left unmatched: 9. From germline, CDR1 is KGHDR and CDR2 SFDVKD. This CDR3 has 13 residues. CDR3 amino acids: CATSDGPGGSEYF. The CDR3 nucleotides read TGTGCCACCAGTGATGGCCCAGGGGGATCTGAGTATTTT.